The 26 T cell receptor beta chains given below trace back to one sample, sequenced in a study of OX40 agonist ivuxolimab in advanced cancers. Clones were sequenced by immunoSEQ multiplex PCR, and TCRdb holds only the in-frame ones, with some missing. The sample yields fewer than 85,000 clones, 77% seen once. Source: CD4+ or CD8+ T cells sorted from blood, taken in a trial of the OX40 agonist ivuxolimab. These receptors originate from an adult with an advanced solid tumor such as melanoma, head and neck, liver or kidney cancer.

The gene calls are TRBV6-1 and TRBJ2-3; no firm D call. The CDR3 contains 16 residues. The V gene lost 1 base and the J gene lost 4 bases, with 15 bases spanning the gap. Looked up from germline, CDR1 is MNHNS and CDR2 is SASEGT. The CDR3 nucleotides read TGTGCCAGCAGTGAAGTGGTAGCACCCGTCTCAGATACGCAGTATTTT. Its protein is CASSEVVAPVSDTQYF.

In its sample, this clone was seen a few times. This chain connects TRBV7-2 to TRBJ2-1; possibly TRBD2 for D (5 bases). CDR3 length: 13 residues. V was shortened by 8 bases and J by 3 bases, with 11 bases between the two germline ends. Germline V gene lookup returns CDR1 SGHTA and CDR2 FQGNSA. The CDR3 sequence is CASGRDYYNEQFF. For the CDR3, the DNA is TGTGCCAGCGGCCGGGATTACTACAATGAGCAGTTCTTC.

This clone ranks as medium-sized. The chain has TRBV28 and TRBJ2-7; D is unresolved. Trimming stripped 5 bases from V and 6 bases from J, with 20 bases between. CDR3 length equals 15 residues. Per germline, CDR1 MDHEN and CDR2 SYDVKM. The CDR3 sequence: CASSVDQPPLREQYF. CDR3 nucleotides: TGTGCCAGCAGTGTTGATCAGCCCCCTCTCCGCGAGCAGTACTTC.

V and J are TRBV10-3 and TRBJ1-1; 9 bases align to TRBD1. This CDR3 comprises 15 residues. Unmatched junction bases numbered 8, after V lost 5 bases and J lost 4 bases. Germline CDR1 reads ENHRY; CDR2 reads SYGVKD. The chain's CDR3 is CAISTPGTGRTEAFF. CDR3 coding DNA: TGTGCCATCAGTACCCCCGGGACAGGGCGCACTGAAGCTTTCTTT.

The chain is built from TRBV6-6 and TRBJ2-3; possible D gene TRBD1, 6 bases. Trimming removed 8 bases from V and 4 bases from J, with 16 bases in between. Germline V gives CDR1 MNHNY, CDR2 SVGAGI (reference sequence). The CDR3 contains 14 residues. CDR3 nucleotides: TGTGCCAGCTTTGGACAGCTGGGCGCAGATACGCAGTATTTT. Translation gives CASFGQLGADTQYF.

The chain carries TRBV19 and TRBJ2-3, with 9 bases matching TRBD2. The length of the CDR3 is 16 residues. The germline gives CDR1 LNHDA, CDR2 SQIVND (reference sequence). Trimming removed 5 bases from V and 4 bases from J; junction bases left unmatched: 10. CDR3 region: CASSAFSGGGPDTQYF. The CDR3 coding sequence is TGTGCCAGTAGTGCCTTTAGCGGGGGAGGCCCAGATACGCAGTATTTT. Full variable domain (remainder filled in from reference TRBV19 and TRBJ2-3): DGGITQSPKYLFRKEGQNVTLSCEQNLNHDAMYWYRQDPGQGLRLIYYSQIVNDFQKGDIAEGYSVSREKKESFPLTVTSAQKNPTAFYLCASSAFSGGGPDTQYFGPGTRLTVL.

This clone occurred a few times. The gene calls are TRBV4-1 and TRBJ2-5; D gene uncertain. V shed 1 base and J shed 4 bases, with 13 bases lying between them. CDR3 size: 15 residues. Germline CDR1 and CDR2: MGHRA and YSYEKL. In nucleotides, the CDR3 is TGCGCCAGCAGCCAAGGAGAGTGGCCGGGAGAGACCCAGTACTTC. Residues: CASSQGEWPGETQYF.

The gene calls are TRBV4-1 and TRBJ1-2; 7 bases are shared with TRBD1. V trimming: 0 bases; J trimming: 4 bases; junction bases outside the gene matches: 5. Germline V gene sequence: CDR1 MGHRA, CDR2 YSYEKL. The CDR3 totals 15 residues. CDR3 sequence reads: CASSQDPGGVYGYTF. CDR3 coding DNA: TGCGCCAGCAGCCAAGATCCAGGGGGAGTCTATGGCTACACCTTC.

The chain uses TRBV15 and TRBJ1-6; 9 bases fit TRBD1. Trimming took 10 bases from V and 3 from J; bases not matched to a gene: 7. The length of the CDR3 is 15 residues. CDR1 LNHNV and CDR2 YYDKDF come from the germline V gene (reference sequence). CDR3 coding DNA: TGTGCCAGCAGGGACAGGGCAAACTATAATTCACCCCTCCACTTT. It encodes CASRDRANYNSPLHF.

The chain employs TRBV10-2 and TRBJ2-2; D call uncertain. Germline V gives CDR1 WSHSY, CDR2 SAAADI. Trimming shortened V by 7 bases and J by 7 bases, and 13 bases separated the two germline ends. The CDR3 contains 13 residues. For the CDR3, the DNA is TGCGCCAGCATCTCTGGTCCGGTCGGGGAGCTGTTTTTT. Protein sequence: CASISGPVGELFF.

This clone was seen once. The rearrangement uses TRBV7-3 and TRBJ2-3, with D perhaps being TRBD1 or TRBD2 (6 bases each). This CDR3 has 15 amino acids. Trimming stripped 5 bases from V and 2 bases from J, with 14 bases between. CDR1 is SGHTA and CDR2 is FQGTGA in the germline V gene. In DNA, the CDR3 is TGTGCCAGCAGCCCCGGGGGCAGAACCACAGATACGCAGTATTTT. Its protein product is CASSPGGRTTDTQYF.

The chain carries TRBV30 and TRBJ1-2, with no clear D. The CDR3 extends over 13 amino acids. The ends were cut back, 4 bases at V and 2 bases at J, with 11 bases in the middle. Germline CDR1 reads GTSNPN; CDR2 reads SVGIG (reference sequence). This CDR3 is CAWNSDVNYGYTF. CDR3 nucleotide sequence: TGTGCCTGGAATTCGGACGTGAACTATGGCTACACCTTC.

This CDR3 reads CASSQTGGLGSPLHF. CDR3 DNA: TGTGCCAGCAGCCAAACAGGGGGTCTGGGTTCACCCCTCCACTTT. This chain connects TRBV7-3 to TRBJ1-6; 8 positions agree with TRBD1. Germline lookup yields CDR1 SGHTA and CDR2 FQGTGA. With V trimmed by 5 bases and J by 9 bases, 9 bases remained unmatched. This CDR3 has 15 residues.

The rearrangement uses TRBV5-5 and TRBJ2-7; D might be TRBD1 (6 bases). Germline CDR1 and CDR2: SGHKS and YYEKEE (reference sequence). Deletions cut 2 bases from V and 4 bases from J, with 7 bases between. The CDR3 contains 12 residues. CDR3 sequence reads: CASSLGQYEQYF. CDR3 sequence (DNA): TGTGCCAGCAGCTTAGGACAGTACGAGCAGTACTTC.

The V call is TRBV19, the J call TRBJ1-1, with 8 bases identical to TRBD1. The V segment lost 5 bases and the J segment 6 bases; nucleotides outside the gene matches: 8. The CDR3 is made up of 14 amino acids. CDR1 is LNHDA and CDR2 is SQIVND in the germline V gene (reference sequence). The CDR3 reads CASSPQGGRAEAFF. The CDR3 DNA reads TGTGCCAGTAGTCCACAGGGGGGGAGAGCTGAAGCTTTCTTT.

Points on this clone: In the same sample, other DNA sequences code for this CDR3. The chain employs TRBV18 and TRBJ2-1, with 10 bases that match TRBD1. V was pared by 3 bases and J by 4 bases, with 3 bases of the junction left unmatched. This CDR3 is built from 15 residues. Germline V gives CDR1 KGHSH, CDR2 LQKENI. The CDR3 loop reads CASSPPGQGYNEQFF. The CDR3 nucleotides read TGTGCCAGCTCACCCCCGGGACAGGGGTACAATGAGCAGTTCTTC.

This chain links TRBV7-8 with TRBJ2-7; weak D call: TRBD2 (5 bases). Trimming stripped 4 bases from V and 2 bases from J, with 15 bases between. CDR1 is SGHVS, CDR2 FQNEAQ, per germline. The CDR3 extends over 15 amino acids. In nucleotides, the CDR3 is TGTGCCAGCAGCTCCCTGCGGGTCCCCGCCTACGAGCAGTACTTC. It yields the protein CASSSLRVPAYEQYF.

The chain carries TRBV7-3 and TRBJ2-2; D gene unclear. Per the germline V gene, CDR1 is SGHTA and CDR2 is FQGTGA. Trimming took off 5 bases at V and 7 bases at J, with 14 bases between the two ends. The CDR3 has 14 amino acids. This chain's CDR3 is CASSRRRSGGELFF. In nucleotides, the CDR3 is TGTGCCAGCAGCCGGCGGCGGTCCGGCGGGGAGCTGTTTTTT.

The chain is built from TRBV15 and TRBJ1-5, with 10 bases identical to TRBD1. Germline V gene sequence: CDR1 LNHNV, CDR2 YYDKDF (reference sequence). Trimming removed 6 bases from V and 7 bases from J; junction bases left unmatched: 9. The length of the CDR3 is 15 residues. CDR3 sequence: CATSRDRGITQPQHF. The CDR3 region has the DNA TGTGCCACCAGTAGGGACAGGGGAATCACCCAGCCCCAGCATTTT. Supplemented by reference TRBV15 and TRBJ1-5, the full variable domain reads DAMVIQNPRYQVTQFGKPVTLSCSQTLNHNVMYWYQQKSSQAPKLLFHYYDKDFNNEADTPDNFQSRRPNTSFCFLDIRSPGLGDTAMYLCATSRDRGITQPQHFGDGTRLSIL.

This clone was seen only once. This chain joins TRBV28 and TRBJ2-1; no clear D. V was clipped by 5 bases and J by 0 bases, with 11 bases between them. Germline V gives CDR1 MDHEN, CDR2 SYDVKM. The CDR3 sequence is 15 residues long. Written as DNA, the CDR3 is TGTGCCAGCAGTGTGAGCTCCGGCTCCTACAATGAGCAGTTCTTC. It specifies CASSVSSGSYNEQFF.

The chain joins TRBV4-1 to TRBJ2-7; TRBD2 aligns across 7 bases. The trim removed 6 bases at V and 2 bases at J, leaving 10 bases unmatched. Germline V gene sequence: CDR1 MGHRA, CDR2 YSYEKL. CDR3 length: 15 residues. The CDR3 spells CASREVPSGPYEQYF. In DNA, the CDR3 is TGCGCCAGCAGAGAAGTTCCTAGCGGCCCCTACGAGCAGTACTTC.

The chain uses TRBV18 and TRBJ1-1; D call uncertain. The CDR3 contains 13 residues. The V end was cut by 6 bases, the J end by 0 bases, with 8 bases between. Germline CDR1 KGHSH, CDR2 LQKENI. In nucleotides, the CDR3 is TGTGCCAGCTCCTCGGACCTGAACACTGAAGCTTTCTTT. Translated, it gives CASSSDLNTEAFF.

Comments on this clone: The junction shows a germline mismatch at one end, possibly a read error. Here the CDR3 DNA reads TGTGCCTGGGGTCCCACAGGGGGCGCGGGTATCTTT. Protein: CAWGPTGGAGIF. The chain has TRBV30 and TRBJ1-1; the match to TRBD1 covers 9 bases. The CDR3 contains 12 residues. Looked up from germline, CDR1 is GTSNPN and CDR2 is SVGIG (reference sequence).

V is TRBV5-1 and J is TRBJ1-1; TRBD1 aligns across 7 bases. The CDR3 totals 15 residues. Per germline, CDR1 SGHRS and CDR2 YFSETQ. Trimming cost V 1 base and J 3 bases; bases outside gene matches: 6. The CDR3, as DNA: TGCGCCAGCAGCTTGACAGGGGAAGGTTACACTGAAGCTTTCTTT. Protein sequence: CASSLTGEGYTEAFF.

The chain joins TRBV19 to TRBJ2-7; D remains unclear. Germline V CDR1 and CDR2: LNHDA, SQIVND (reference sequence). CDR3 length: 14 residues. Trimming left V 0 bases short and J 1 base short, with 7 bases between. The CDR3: CASSIDPNSYEQYF. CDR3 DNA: TGTGCCAGTAGTATAGACCCAAATTCCTACGAGCAGTACTTC. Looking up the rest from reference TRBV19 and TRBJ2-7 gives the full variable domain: DGGITQSPKYLFRKEGQNVTLSCEQNLNHDAMYWYRQDPGQGLRLIYYSQIVNDFQKGDIAEGYSVSREKKESFPLTVTSAQKNPTAFYLCASSIDPNSYEQYFGPGTRLTVT.

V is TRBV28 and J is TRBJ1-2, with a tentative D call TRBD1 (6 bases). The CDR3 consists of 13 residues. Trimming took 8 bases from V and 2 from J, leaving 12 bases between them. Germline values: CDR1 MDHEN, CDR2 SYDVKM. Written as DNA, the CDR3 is TGTGCCAGCGAGGAGGGGGGGAACTATGGCTACACCTTC. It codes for CASEEGGNYGYTF.